Following are 31 T cell receptor beta chains from one sample sequenced in a study of control samples from healthy donors and cancer patients. Assay: immunoSEQ multiplex PCR; the TCRdb copy retains only in-frame clones and omits some. The table records 130,000 or so clones, about 92% of them present only once. Source material: blood. These receptors were taken from a woman between 45 and 60 years old in good health.

The chain joins TRBV6-5 to TRBJ1-3, with a possible D match to TRBD1 (5 bases). Germline assignment: CDR1 MNHEY and CDR2 SVGAGI. The ends were cut back, 6 bases at V and 4 bases at J, with 13 bases in the middle. CDR3 length: 14 amino acids. The CDR3 sequence: CASRGGGRGNTIYF. In DNA form, the CDR3 reads TGTGCCAGCAGGGGGGGAGGACGCGGAAACACCATATATTTT.

This clone has just one count. The chain couples TRBV5-4 to TRBJ2-4; D is undetermined. Looked up from germline, CDR1 is SGHNT and CDR2 is YYREEE (reference sequence). The germline V and J ends were trimmed by 0 bases and 0 bases, with 7 bases remaining between them. CDR3 length: 15 residues. CDR3 loop: CASSLDRLAKNIQYF. The CDR3 DNA reads as TGTGCCAGCAGCTTGGATCGGCTAGCCAAAAACATTCAGTACTTC.

This sequence joins TRBV5-1 and TRBJ2-2, with 7 nucleotides matching TRBD1. This CDR3 is 14 amino acids long. The germline V gene encodes CDR1 SGHRS and CDR2 YFSETQ. J lost 6 bases, V lost 6 bases, and 8 bases had no gene match. CDR3 protein: CASTTGAKAGELFF. CDR3 DNA sequence: TGCGCCAGCACTACAGGGGCTAAGGCCGGGGAGCTGTTTTTT.

The rearrangement uses TRBV6-2 or TRBV6-3 and TRBJ2-7, with TRBD1 matching 8 bases. The J segment lost 0 bases and the V segment lost 2 bases, leaving 12 bases of the junction unmatched. The CDR3 extends over 18 amino acids. The V gene's germline CDR1 is MNHEY and CDR2 SVGEGT. The CDR3 spells CASSYSSGGSPSSYEQYF. CDR3 sequence (DNA): TGTGCCAGCAGTTACAGTTCAGGGGGCTCACCAAGCTCCTACGAGCAGTACTTC.

The chain carries TRBV11-3 and TRBJ2-5; TRBD1 aligns across 7 bases. This CDR3 has 14 amino acids. The germline V gene encodes CDR1 SGHNT and CDR2 YENEEA. V shed 5 bases, J shed 10 bases, and the junction held 13 bases outside the gene matches. In DNA, the CDR3 is TGTGCCAGCAGCCCCAAGACAGGGCCTCGGGACCAGTACTTC. It yields the protein CASSPKTGPRDQYF.

This clone was found once. The chain couples TRBV2 to TRBJ2-2; 9 nucleotides line up with TRBD1. Trimming at V came to 5 bases and at J to 5 bases, leaving 9 bases not matched to a gene. CDR3 length: 16 residues. CDR1 and CDR2 from the germline V gene are SNHLY and FYNNEI. In DNA, the CDR3 is TGTGCCAGCAGTCCACAGGGGGCTAAAGGGACCGGGGAGCTGTTTTTT. The encoded protein is CASSPQGAKGTGELFF.

The gene calls are TRBV18 and TRBJ2-7; 9 nucleotides line up with TRBD1. V gave up 2 bases and J gave up 5 bases; unmatched junction bases: 7. CDR1 is KGHSH and CDR2 is LQKENI in the germline V gene. This CDR3 comprises 15 residues. CDR3 DNA sequence: TGTGCCAGCTCACCAAGTCGGGACAGGGTCCACGAGCAGTACTTC. This gives the protein CASSPSRDRVHEQYF.

The chain has TRBV5-1 and TRBJ2-3; the match to TRBD2 covers 8 bases. There are 17 residues in the CDR3. The J segment lost 4 bases and the V segment lost 3 bases, leaving 13 bases of the junction unmatched. CDR1 is SGHRS and CDR2 is YFSETQ in the germline V gene. The CDR3 region is CASSSGGGSFLSDTQYF. DNA for the CDR3: TGCGCCAGCAGCTCCGGGGGGGGCAGCTTCTTATCAGATACGCAGTATTTT.

The CDR3 DNA is TGCGCCAGCAGTTGGAAACTAGCGGGGGGCCGATACAATGAGCAGTTCTTC. This codes for CASSWKLAGGRYNEQFF. The V call is TRBV5-1, the J call TRBJ2-1; the match to TRBD2 covers 12 bases. CDR3 length: 17 residues. J was trimmed by 4 bases and V by 5 bases; bases with no gene match: 10. Germline-derived CDR1 and CDR2 are SGHRS and YFSETQ.

CDR3: CASSLLTGSSYNEQFF. For the CDR3, the DNA is TGCGCCAGCAGCTTGTTGACCGGGAGCTCCTACAATGAGCAGTTCTTC. The V gene is TRBV5-1, the J gene TRBJ2-1, with D possibly matching TRBD2 (6 bases). Germline values: CDR1 SGHRS, CDR2 YFSETQ. The CDR3 is 16 amino acids. V lost 1 base and J 0 bases, leaving 11 bases between the germline ends.

The chain recombines TRBV4-1 with TRBJ2-1; 9 nucleotides agree with TRBD2. In germline, CDR1 is MGHRA, CDR2 YSYEKL. The CDR3 spans 17 residues. J lost 3 bases, V lost 5 bases, and 11 bases had no gene match. The CDR3, as DNA: TGCGCCAGCAGCGCAAGGGTGTCTAGCGGGGTCTACAATGAGCAGTTCTTC. Encoded protein: CASSARVSSGVYNEQFF.

This chain joins TRBV7-8 and TRBJ2-7; D is possibly TRBD1 or TRBD2 (5 bases each). Trimming removed 0 bases from V and 6 bases from J, with 12 bases in between. This CDR3 is built from 14 residues. Germline CDR1 SGHVS, CDR2 FQNEAQ. CDR3 residues: CASSLAGPDPEQYF. In nucleotides, the CDR3 is TGTGCCAGCAGCTTAGCGGGACCAGATCCCGAGCAGTACTTC.

CDR3 in amino acids: CASSSSGGGGYNEQFF. Here the CDR3 DNA reads TGTGCCAGCAGCTCATCTGGGGGAGGCGGCTACAATGAGCAGTTCTTC. This chain uses TRBV7-9 with TRBJ2-1; D possibly corresponds to TRBD2 (6 bases). Trimming removed 4 bases from V and 3 bases from J, with 16 bases in between. The length of the CDR3 is 16 residues. Germline V gene data show CDR1 as SEHNR and CDR2 as FQNEAQ (reference sequence).

The gene calls are TRBV5-1 and TRBJ1-1; 7 nucleotides align to TRBD1. Germline loops: CDR1 SGHRS, CDR2 YFSETQ. CDR3 length: 13 amino acids. Trimming cost V 5 bases and J 6 bases; bases outside gene matches: 7. The CDR3 here is CASSTGADSEAFF. The CDR3 bases are TGCGCCAGCAGTACAGGGGCCGACTCTGAAGCTTTCTTT.

J is TRBJ1-4 and V is TRBV2; D may be TRBD1 (5 bases). The CDR3 is made up of 13 amino acids. The germline gives CDR1 SNHLY, CDR2 FYNNEI. V lost 6 bases and J 8 bases, leaving 13 bases between the germline ends. For the CDR3, the DNA is TGTGCCAGCAGAGGGGTAGTAAGAGAAAAACTGTTTTTT. This translates into CASRGVVREKLFF. Filled out from reference TRBV2 and TRBJ1-4, the complete variable domain reads EPEVTQTPSHQVTQMGQEVILRCVPISNHLYFYWYRQILGQKVEFLVSFYNNEISEKSEIFDDQFSVERPDGSNFTLKIRSTKLEDSAMYFCASRGVVREKLFFGSGTQLSVL.

The rearrangement uses TRBV19 and TRBJ2-5; D uncertain. Deletions cut 5 bases from V and 1 base from J, with 5 bases between. The CDR3 contains 12 residues. Germline CDR1 is LNHDA and CDR2 is SQIVND (reference sequence). CDR3 bases: TGTGCCAGTAGTGTAGCCCAAGAGACCCAGTACTTC. It codes for CASSVAQETQYF.

V and J are TRBV7-9 and TRBJ1-4, with 7 bases fitting TRBD1. CDR1 SEHNR and CDR2 FQNEAQ come from the germline V gene (reference sequence). V shed 4 bases and J 0 bases; nucleotides not matched to a gene: 2. The CDR3 contains 15 residues. The CDR3 loop reads CASSYRGPTNEKLFF. CDR3 nucleotide sequence: TGTGCCAGCAGCTACAGGGGCCCAACTAATGAAAAACTGTTTTTT.

This chain links TRBV27 with TRBJ2-2, with 7 positions matching TRBD1. Germline V gene sequence: CDR1 MNHEY, CDR2 SMNVEV (reference sequence). The CDR3 runs 15 residues. The V segment lost 5 bases and the J segment 2 bases; nucleotides outside the gene matches: 5. The chain's CDR3 is CASSVRDRNTGELFF. CDR3 nucleotides: TGTGCCAGCAGTGTCCGGGACAGAAACACCGGGGAGCTGTTTTTT.

This rearrangement joins TRBV18 to TRBJ1-2; D gene unclear. CDR3 length equals 15 residues. V gave up 4 bases and J gave up 5 bases, with 17 bases separating them. Germline CDR1 KGHSH, CDR2 LQKENI. CDR3 in amino acids: CASSHGTEAGYGYTF. Here the CDR3 DNA reads TGTGCCAGCTCACACGGTACCGAGGCTGGTTATGGCTACACCTTC.

The V call is TRBV19, the J call TRBJ1-4, with 12 bases fitting TRBD1. The CDR3 extends over 14 amino acids. J was trimmed by 6 bases and V by 10 bases; bases with no gene match: 6. Germline V gene data show CDR1 as LNHDA and CDR2 as SQIVND (reference sequence). This chain's CDR3 is CATRRDRGHEKLFF. The CDR3 DNA follows: TGTGCCACGCGCCGGGACAGGGGGCATGAAAAACTGTTTTTT.

This clone was picked up one time. This chain joins TRBV5-1 and TRBJ2-3; D ambiguous. This CDR3 has 15 residues. Germline CDR1 reads SGHRS; CDR2 reads YFSETQ. V was pared by 4 bases and J by 0 bases, with 12 bases between. In DNA, the CDR3 is TGCGCCAGCAGCCCGACTTGGTCCAGCACAGATACGCAGTATTTT. Translation gives CASSPTWSSTDTQYF.

This chain joins TRBV9 and TRBJ1-1; the match to TRBD1 covers 7 bases. CDR1 SGDLS and CDR2 YYNGEE come from the germline V gene. This CDR3 contains 14 residues. V gave up 3 bases and J gave up 5 bases; unmatched junction bases: 7. CDR3 nucleotides: TGTGCCAGCAGCGGGGGGACAGCTCGTACTGAAGCTTTCTTT. Its protein is CASSGGTARTEAFF. The variable domain in full, with the rest retrieved from reference TRBV9 and TRBJ1-1, is DSGVTQTPKHLITATGQRVTLRCSPRSGDLSVYWYQQSLDQGLQFLIQYYNGEERAKGNILERFSAQQFPDLHSELNLSSLELGDSALYFCASSGGTARTEAFFGQGTRLTVV.

DNA of the CDR3: TGTGCCAGCAGGCTACAGGGGGCTGAAGAGACCCAGTACTTC. Protein sequence: CASRLQGAEETQYF. The rearrangement links TRBV6-6 to TRBJ2-5; 9 bases match TRBD1. The germline CDR1 and CDR2 sequences are MNHNY and SVGAGI (reference sequence). Germline trimming cut 6 bases from V and 3 bases from J; bases unmatched to any gene: 5. The CDR3 sequence is 14 residues long.

This chain uses TRBV4-2 with TRBJ2-2; D is unclear. Germline loops: CDR1 LGHNA, CDR2 YNFKEQ. Trimming shortened V by 0 bases and J by 3 bases, and 8 bases separated the two germline ends. This CDR3 contains 15 residues. The CDR3, as DNA: TGTGCCAGCAGCCAAGATGAACGCTACACCGGGGAGCTGTTTTTT. This gives the protein CASSQDERYTGELFF.

The chain employs TRBV5-4 and TRBJ1-1; TRBD1 is a possible D gene (6 bases). The V gene's germline CDR1 is SGHNT and CDR2 YYREEE (reference sequence). This CDR3 is 15 amino acids long. With 3 bases removed from V and 1 base from J, the gap between germline ends came to 13 bases. The CDR3: CASSWGRGQNTEAFF. The CDR3 DNA reads TGTGCCAGCAGCTGGGGGCGGGGACAGAACACTGAAGCTTTCTTT.

The CDR3, as DNA: TGTGCCAGCAGCCAAGTTTCAGGGTTGGGCTACACCTTC. Amino acid sequence: CASSQVSGLGYTF. V is TRBV3-1 (or the pseudogene TRBV3-2) and J is TRBJ1-2; possibly TRBD1 for D (5 bases). The CDR3 totals 13 residues. Germline CDR1 LGHDT, CDR2 YNNKEL (reference sequence). The V gene lost 1 base and the J gene lost 8 bases, with 11 bases spanning the gap.

This clone was seen a handful of times. The rearrangement uses TRBV10-2 and TRBJ1-1; D is perhaps TRBD1 (6 bases). The CDR3 is 17 residues long. Between the trimmed V and J ends, which lost 2 bases and 8 bases, there was a span of 24 bases. Germline V lookup: CDR1 WSHSY, CDR2 SAAADI. The CDR3, as DNA: TGCGCCAGCAGTGAGAGGGGGGGGGCTGGGGCGAATTTCGAAGCTTTCTTT. Protein product: CASSERGGAGANFEAFF.

V gene TRBV18 combines with J gene TRBJ1-6, with 8 bases fitting TRBD1. V shed 3 bases, J shed 7 bases, and the junction held 5 bases outside the gene matches. Germline values: CDR1 KGHSH, CDR2 LQKENI. The CDR3 is 15 amino acids. CDR3 nucleotides: TGTGCCAGCTCACCCGGACAGGGCCTAAATTCACCCCTCCACTTT. Translating gives CASSPGQGLNSPLHF.

The chain recombines TRBV2 with TRBJ2-7; 7 bases match TRBD1. Germline CDR1 and CDR2: SNHLY and FYNNEI. After removal of 6 bases from V and 3 bases from J, the junction contained 8 bases not matched to a gene. The CDR3 loop spans 14 amino acids. The CDR3 sequence: CASRPGTVIYEQYF. Here the CDR3 DNA reads TGTGCCAGCAGACCCGGGACAGTAATCTACGAGCAGTACTTC.

For the CDR3, the DNA is TGTGCCAGCATCCTACAACCGGGGGGCAATGAGCAGTTCTTC. This gives the protein CASILQPGGNEQFF. The chain joins TRBV2 to TRBJ2-1, with 7 nucleotides matching TRBD2. The CDR3 sequence is 14 residues long. V lost 7 bases, J lost 6 bases, and 9 bases stayed unmatched. Germline CDR1 SNHLY, CDR2 FYNNEI.

This clone was picked up a small number of times. Other DNA sequences within the sample encode an identical CDR3. The rearrangement links TRBV6-5 to TRBJ2-3, with D possibly TRBD1 on 6 matching bases. This CDR3 has 13 amino acids. Germline CDR1 and CDR2: MNHEY and SVGAGI. Trimming left V 8 bases short and J 3 bases short, with 12 bases between. CDR3 residues: CASRQGSTDTQYF. The CDR3, as DNA: TGTGCCAGCCGCCAGGGGTCGACAGATACGCAGTATTTT.